Each of the 26 T cell receptor beta chains below was sequenced from the same sample in a study of T cell repertoires in cytomegalovirus infection. Each CDR3 protein gets one entry after TCRdb re-called the reads with MiXCR. The sample has about 130,000 distinct CDR3 sequences; approximately 30% are singletons. These receptors lack a known antigen. The material sequenced was CD8+ T cells from cultured PBMCs, taken from culture after CMV antigen stimulation. These receptors all stem from a human donor in good health (CMV status not recorded). Some clones in this sample may be carry-over from other donors' samples.

The rearrangement joins TRBV27 to TRBJ1-5; D remains ambiguous. Germline CDR1 is MNHEY and CDR2 is SMNVEV (reference sequence). Trimming pared 0 bases from V and 3 bases from J, leaving 6 bases between. This CDR3 is 14 amino acids long. The CDR3 is CASSLSPFNQPQHF. In DNA, the CDR3 is TGTGCCAGCAGTTTATCCCCGTTCAATCAGCCCCAGCATTTT.

This clonotype has at least ten counts. The V and J genes are TRBV7-2 and TRBJ2-1; the match to TRBD1 covers 9 bases. From germline, CDR1 is SGHTA and CDR2 FQGNSA. The V segment lost 4 bases and the J segment 8 bases; nucleotides outside the gene matches: 24. There are 20 residues in the CDR3. The CDR3 nucleotides are TGTGCCAGCAGCTCACCAAAACAAGACATGACAGGGGGGGCGCTCGATGAGCAGTTCTTC. Amino acid sequence: CASSSPKQDMTGGALDEQFF.

This chain links TRBV20-1 with TRBJ2-7; D possibly uses TRBD1 or TRBD2 (5 bases each). The CDR3 has 15 residues. Trimming took off 0 bases at V and 5 bases at J, with 17 bases between the two ends. Germline V CDR1 and CDR2: DFQATT, SNEGSKA (reference sequence). CDR3 nucleotide sequence: TGCAGTGCTAGAGATCTACGAGGGGCGCCGGACGAGCAGTACTTC. Its protein is CSARDLRGAPDEQYF.

The chain carries TRBV7-9 and TRBJ1-4; D call uncertain. In germline, CDR1 is SEHNR, CDR2 FQNEAQ (reference sequence). The germline V and J ends were trimmed by 0 bases and 0 bases, with 11 bases remaining between them. CDR3 length: 17 amino acids. The CDR3 is CASSLARAISTNEKLFF. CDR3 DNA sequence: TGTGCCAGCAGCTTAGCGAGGGCCATATCAACTAATGAAAAACTGTTTTTT.

The chain has TRBV5-4 and TRBJ2-7; 9 positions match TRBD1. The CDR3 consists of 17 residues. V lost 4 bases and J lost 1; bases outside the gene matches: 12. CDR1 and CDR2 (germline): SGHNT, YYREEE (reference sequence). The CDR3 DNA follows: TGTGCCAGCAGCCGAGCCGCGACAGGGGGAGGTTCCTACGAGCAGTACTTC. Amino acids: CASSRAATGGGSYEQYF. Full variable domain (missing parts from reference TRBV5-4 and TRBJ2-7): ETGVTQSPTHLIKTRGQQVTLRCSSQSGHNTVSWYQQALGQGPQFIFQYYREEENGRGNFPPRFSGLQFPNYSSELNVNALELDDSALYLCASSRAATGGGSYEQYFGPGTRLTVT.

The J gene is TRBJ2-7, the V gene TRBV4-2, with 9 bases matching TRBD1. CDR1 is LGHNA and CDR2 is YNFKEQ in the germline V gene. V lost 1 base to trimming and J lost 2 bases; unmatched junction nucleotides: 6. This CDR3 has 16 amino acids. In nucleotides, the CDR3 is TGTGCCAGCAGCCAAGGAGGACGACAGGGGGCCTACGAGCAGTACTTC. It codes for CASSQGGRQGAYEQYF.

The rearrangement uses TRBV12-3 or TRBV12-4 and TRBJ1-1; TRBD1 agrees at 7 bases. Trimming at V came to 5 bases and at J to 4 bases, leaving 4 bases not matched to a gene. The CDR3 totals 13 residues. The CDR3 reads CASSETGTTEAFF. The CDR3 coding sequence is TGTGCCAGCAGTGAGACAGGGACCACTGAAGCTTTCTTT.

By frequency in the sample, this clonotype is medium-sized (0.01 to 0.1%). The gene calls are TRBV7-8 and TRBJ2-7; D perhaps matches TRBD2 (5 bases). V dropped 6 bases and J dropped 2 bases, with 20 bases sitting between them. This CDR3 region has 16 residues. Germline V gene data show CDR1 as SGHVS and CDR2 as FQNEAQ. CDR3 in amino acids: CASRGTSARGTYEQYF. The DNA of the CDR3 is TGTGCCAGCAGAGGTACCTCGGCTAGAGGGACCTACGAGCAGTACTTC.

This clonotype was picked up a small number of times. The J gene is TRBJ1-4, the V gene TRBV19; D not certain. The V gene lost 4 bases and the J gene lost 10 bases, with 10 bases spanning the gap. This CDR3 region has 12 residues. CDR1 is LNHDA, CDR2 SQIVND, per germline (reference sequence). The CDR3 sequence: CASSTGSGKLFF. The CDR3 region has the DNA TGTGCCAGTAGTACCGGAAGCGGAAAACTGTTTTTT.

This clonotype was detected ten times or more. CDR3 sequence: CASSLGGTGITEAFF. As DNA, the CDR3 is TGTGCCAGCAGCTTAGGGGGGACAGGGATCACTGAAGCTTTCTTT. This sequence joins TRBV7-9 and TRBJ1-1; TRBD1 agrees at 9 bases. The CDR3 loop spans 15 amino acids. Germline assignment: CDR1 SEHNR and CDR2 FQNEAQ (reference sequence). Trimming removed 1 base from V and 4 bases from J; junction bases left unmatched: 4.

There are a few counts of this clonotype. This chain links TRBV12-3 or TRBV12-4 with TRBJ2-6; D not certain. V dropped 6 bases and J dropped 4 bases, with 10 bases sitting between them. CDR3 length equals 14 residues. The CDR3 coding sequence is TGTGCCAGCAGCCCTCGTTCAGGGGCCAACGTCCTGACTTTC. It specifies CASSPRSGANVLTF.

The chain couples TRBV28 to TRBJ1-5; D remains ambiguous. The CDR3 consists of 14 residues. Trimming took 3 bases from V and 4 from J, leaving 10 bases between them. CDR1 is MDHEN and CDR2 is SYDVKM in the germline V gene. The CDR3 protein is CASSFAPDNQPQHF. In DNA form, the CDR3 reads TGTGCCAGCAGTTTCGCCCCCGATAATCAGCCCCAGCATTTT.

This clonotype was observed a few times. This chain joins TRBV4-1 and TRBJ2-3; 7 bases map to TRBD2. This CDR3 contains 14 residues. Germline loops: CDR1 MGHRA, CDR2 YSYEKL. J lost 4 bases, V lost 3 bases, and 4 bases had no gene match. The CDR3 DNA reads as TGCGCCAGCAGCCATGTAGGACTAGCAGATACGCAGTATTTT. This translates into CASSHVGLADTQYF.

This clonotype was seen more than once but under ten times. The gene calls are TRBV7-8 and TRBJ2-5; 12 positions match TRBD1. CDR1 is SGHVS, CDR2 FQNEAQ, per germline. V trimming: 5 bases; J trimming: 5 bases; junction bases outside the gene matches: 18. The CDR3 length is 19 residues. The CDR3 bases are TGTGCCAGCAGCCTGCCCGGATCGGGACAGGGGGCGGCTGAGGAGACCCAGTACTTC. Translation: CASSLPGSGQGAAEETQYF.

This clonotype was seen more than once but under ten times. The V gene is TRBV28, the J gene TRBJ1-5; 7 nucleotides agree with TRBD1. This CDR3 is built from 17 residues. Germline trimming cut 8 bases from V and 0 bases from J; bases unmatched to any gene: 13. Germline V gives CDR1 MDHEN, CDR2 SYDVKM. This CDR3 reads CASGRGGGSYSNQPQHF. The CDR3 bases are TGTGCCAGCGGTCGGGGAGGGGGCTCTTATAGCAATCAGCCCCAGCATTTT.

This chain uses TRBV10-3 with TRBJ2-7, with D possibly being TRBD1 (6 bases). CDR3 size: 13 residues. V lost 3 bases and J 7 bases, leaving 13 bases between the germline ends. Germline V gene sequence: CDR1 ENHRY, CDR2 SYGVKD. CDR3 coding DNA: TGTGCCATCAGTGAACAGGGTAGTCGGGAGCAGTACTTC. Residues: CAISEQGSREQYF.

The sample holds a few counts of this clonotype. The chain has TRBV28 and TRBJ1-2, with a tentative D call TRBD1 (5 bases). Trimming cost V 7 bases and J 2 bases, with 14 bases left between them. This CDR3 is 14 amino acids long. Germline V gene data show CDR1 as MDHEN and CDR2 as SYDVKM. The CDR3 protein is CASTPLGDNYGYTF. CDR3 coding DNA: TGTGCCAGCACACCCCTCGGGGACAACTATGGCTACACCTTC.

This clonotype has ten or more counts. This rearrangement joins TRBV3-1 to TRBJ2-1; the match to TRBD2 covers 8 bases. The trim removed 4 bases at V and 4 bases at J, leaving 12 bases unmatched. CDR3 length: 17 residues. The germline V gene has CDR1 LGHDT and CDR2 YNNKEL (reference sequence). CDR3 sequence (DNA): TGTGCCAGCAGCCCATATCCGGCGGGGGGCTTATACAATGAGCAGTTCTTC. The encoded protein is CASSPYPAGGLYNEQFF.

The chain links TRBV7-2 to TRBJ2-5; 9 bases match TRBD1. J was trimmed by 4 bases and V by 5 bases; bases with no gene match: 11. Germline V lookup: CDR1 SGHTA, CDR2 FQGNSA. This CDR3 is 16 amino acids long. The CDR3 nucleotides are TGTGCCAGCAGCGGAGCCCGACAGGGGGTACGAGAGACCCAGTACTTC. Protein: CASSGARQGVRETQYF.

The J gene is TRBJ2-7, the V gene TRBV7-9; TRBD2 might be the D (5 bases). V lost 5 bases and J 0 bases, leaving 11 bases between the germline ends. In germline, CDR1 is SEHNR, CDR2 FQNEAQ (reference sequence). The CDR3 is 14 residues long. CDR3 residues: CASSPGSSSYEQYF. The CDR3 DNA reads TGTGCCAGCAGCCCGGGGTCAAGCTCCTACGAGCAGTACTTC.

This clonotype has a handful of counts. This chain joins TRBV7-9 and TRBJ2-3; D is unclear. CDR1 and CDR2 (germline): SEHNR, FQNEAQ (reference sequence). V lost 2 bases to trimming and J lost 2 bases, with 8 bases between them. The CDR3 has 14 residues. The CDR3 coding sequence is TGTGCCAGCAGCTTATTAAGCAACACAGATACGCAGTATTTT. Encoded protein: CASSLLSNTDTQYF.

The chain links TRBV27 to TRBJ1-2, with D tentatively TRBD1 (6 bases). Per the germline V gene, CDR1 is MNHEY and CDR2 is SMNVEV (reference sequence). CDR3 size: 12 residues. V dropped 5 bases and J dropped 6 bases, with 10 bases sitting between them. The CDR3 sequence is CASSNRVHGYTF. The CDR3, as DNA: TGTGCCAGCAGTAACAGGGTCCATGGCTACACCTTC.

The table lists this clonotype with many counts. The V call is TRBV27, the J call TRBJ1-6; TRBD1 aligns across 8 bases. After removal of 0 bases from V and 7 bases from J, the junction contained 11 bases not matched to a gene. CDR3 length: 18 amino acids. From germline, CDR1 is MNHEY and CDR2 SMNVEV (reference sequence). CDR3 coding DNA: TGTGCCAGCAGTTTATCCCCAGCTACGGACAGGGAGAATTCACCCCTCCACTTT. This encodes CASSLSPATDRENSPLHF.

The chain carries TRBV7-9 and TRBJ1-4, with D maybe TRBD1 (5 bases). V lost 10 bases to trimming and J lost 5 bases, with 17 bases between them. CDR1 SEHNR and CDR2 FQNEAQ come from the germline V gene (reference sequence). This CDR3 has 14 amino acids. The CDR3 sequence is CATDIDSGNEKLFF. The CDR3 DNA is TGTGCCACCGACATTGACAGTGGGAATGAAAAACTGTTTTTT. The complete variable domain, with remaining parts taken from reference TRBV7-9 and TRBJ1-4, reads DTGVSQNPRHKITKRGQNVTFRCDPISEHNRLYWYRQTLGQGPEFLTYFQNEAQLEKSRLLSDRFSAERPKGSFSTLEIQRTEQGDSAMYLCATDIDSGNEKLFFGSGTQLSVL.

This clonotype was seen repeatedly, ten times or more. The chain carries TRBV7-9 and TRBJ1-1, with D maybe TRBD1 (6 bases). V was cut by 5 bases and J by 11 bases, with 15 bases left in between. Germline V gives CDR1 SEHNR, CDR2 FQNEAQ (reference sequence). This CDR3 region has 12 residues. CDR3 sequence reads: CASSHSGAGAFF. The CDR3 DNA reads as TGTGCCAGCAGCCACTCGGGGGCTGGTGCTTTCTTT.

This clonotype came up a few times. This sequence joins TRBV27 and TRBJ2-5; TRBD1 might be the D (5 bases). The CDR3 covers 15 residues. With 3 bases removed from V and 2 bases from J, the gap between germline ends came to 13 bases. Germline values: CDR1 MNHEY, CDR2 SMNVEV (reference sequence). CDR3 coding DNA: TGTGCCAGCAGTTTTTATTGGGGCCGTCAAGAGACCCAGTACTTC. This encodes CASSFYWGRQETQYF.